One sample yielded the 28 T cell receptor beta chains listed below, sequenced in a study of radiotherapy plus CTLA-4 blockade in lung cancer. The data were produced by immunoSEQ multiplex PCR, yet TCRdb's version contains in-frame clones alone and is incomplete. The sample has approximately 73,000 clones; roughly 87% are singletons. Specimen: peripheral blood, collected from a patient treated with radiotherapy plus ipilimumab. These receptors were obtained from a human donor with non-small cell lung cancer that progressed on radiotherapy plus ipilimumab.

V gene TRBV4-1 combines with J gene TRBJ2-7, with D maybe TRBD1 (5 bases). Per germline, CDR1 MGHRA and CDR2 YSYEKL. Trimming stripped 6 bases from V and 3 bases from J, with 15 bases between. The length of the CDR3 is 14 residues. CDR3 DNA sequence: TGCGCCAGCAGAACCGACAATACAGGCTACGAGCAGTACTTC. This translates into CASRTDNTGYEQYF.

This clone was seen once. The chain uses TRBV28 and TRBJ1-2; 7 nucleotides match TRBD1. This CDR3 is 14 amino acids long. In germline, CDR1 is MDHEN, CDR2 SYDVKM. After removal of 6 bases from V and 4 bases from J, the junction contained 8 bases not matched to a gene. The CDR3 spells CASRKPGQFYGYTF. The CDR3 DNA is TGTGCCAGCAGGAAACCGGGACAGTTCTATGGCTACACCTTC.

The J gene is TRBJ2-1, the V gene TRBV28; 7 bases line up with TRBD1. The CDR3 is 15 amino acids. V lost 4 bases and J lost 6; bases outside the gene matches: 9. Germline CDR1 is MDHEN and CDR2 is SYDVKM. The CDR3 DNA follows: TGTGCCAGCAGTTCCGGACAGGCCGGAAGCAATGAGCAGTTCTTC. Its protein product is CASSSGQAGSNEQFF.

The chain uses TRBV19 and TRBJ2-1, with TRBD1 matching 11 bases. The ends lost 4 bases at V and 9 bases at J; junction bases unmatched: 11. The germline V gene encodes CDR1 LNHDA and CDR2 SQIVND (reference sequence). The CDR3 spans 16 residues. CDR3: CASSTEWTGGFGEQFF. In nucleotides, the CDR3 is TGTGCCAGTAGTACCGAATGGACAGGGGGCTTCGGTGAGCAGTTCTTC.

In DNA form, the CDR3 reads TGTGCCACCTCAGGTCCGGTGGGCTACACCTTC. Translation gives CATSGPVGYTF. The chain links TRBV28 to TRBJ1-2; no firm D call. V lost 10 bases, J lost 8 bases, and 14 bases lay in between. CDR3 length equals 11 residues. Germline V lookup: CDR1 MDHEN, CDR2 SYDVKM.

Of note for this clone: The same CDR3 is also encoded by other DNA sequences in this sample. The V gene is TRBV29-1, the J gene TRBJ2-3; 8 nucleotides line up with TRBD2. The CDR3 covers 14 residues. Germline V CDR1 and CDR2: SQVTM, ANQGSEA. The junction had 5 bases not matched to a gene; V was cut back by 3 bases and J by 3 bases. The CDR3 coding sequence is TGCAGCGTTGAGGGAGCGGGAGTGACAGATACGCAGTATTTT. Protein sequence: CSVEGAGVTDTQYF.

The chain carries TRBV19 and TRBJ2-3, with TRBD2 identical over 9 bases. CDR1 is LNHDA, CDR2 SQIVND, per germline (reference sequence). The ends lost 4 bases at V and 5 bases at J; junction bases unmatched: 7. This CDR3 spans 15 amino acids. Here the CDR3 DNA reads TGTGCCAGTAGTAGGACTAGCGCGGAAGGAGATACGCAGTATTTT. Translation gives CASSRTSAEGDTQYF.

The chain has TRBV2 and TRBJ2-7, with D perhaps TRBD2 (5 bases). Germline loops: CDR1 SNHLY, CDR2 FYNNEI. The CDR3 loop spans 15 amino acids. Trimming pared 5 bases from V and 4 bases from J, leaving 18 bases between. CDR3 loop: CASSFYSGKVYEQYF. CDR3 DNA: TGTGCCAGCAGTTTTTACAGCGGTAAGGTGTACGAGCAGTACTTC. Filled out from reference TRBV2 and TRBJ2-7, the complete variable domain reads EPEVTQTPSHQVTQMGQEVILRCVPISNHLYFYWYRQILGQKVEFLVSFYNNEISEKSEIFDDQFSVERPDGSNFTLKIRSTKLEDSAMYFCASSFYSGKVYEQYFGPGTRLTVT.

This sequence joins TRBV11-2 and TRBJ1-1; D unclear. CDR1 and CDR2 (germline): SGHAT, FQNNGV. CDR3 length: 14 residues. V was cut by 5 bases and J by 0 bases, with 10 bases left in between. This CDR3 is CASSTGRLNTEAFF. DNA for the CDR3: TGTGCCAGCAGCACCGGACGGCTGAACACTGAAGCTTTCTTT. Filled out from reference TRBV11-2 and TRBJ1-1, the complete variable domain reads EAGVAQSPRYKIIEKRQSVAFWCNPISGHATLYWYQQILGQGPKLLIQFQNNGVVDDSQLPKDRFSAERLKGVDSTLKIQPAKLEDSAVYLCASSTGRLNTEAFFGQGTRLTVV.

This clone has more than one count but fewer than ten. The chain combines TRBV28 with TRBJ2-7; TRBD1 is a possible D gene (6 bases). There are 14 residues in the CDR3. The V gene's germline CDR1 is MDHEN and CDR2 SYDVKM. Between the trimmed V and J ends, which lost 4 bases and 3 bases, there was a span of 13 bases. Here the CDR3 reads CASSWSGAGYEQYV. For the CDR3, the DNA is TGTGCCAGCAGTTGGTCAGGGGCAGGCTACGAGCAGTACGTC.

The J gene is TRBJ2-7, the V gene TRBV6-1; a possible D gene is TRBD1 (6 bases). The CDR3 contains 14 residues. Deletions cut 6 bases from V and 5 bases from J, with 17 bases between. CDR1 and CDR2 (germline): MNHNS, SASEGT. The DNA of the CDR3 is TGTGCCAGCAGCCAGACAGGCCCTCCCAACGAGCAGTACGTC. This codes for CASSQTGPPNEQYV.

This clone has a handful of counts. This chain joins TRBV28 and TRBJ2-5; no definite D call. Germline V gene sequence: CDR1 MDHEN, CDR2 SYDVKM. The CDR3 extends over 14 amino acids. V lost 1 base to trimming and J lost 4 bases, with 10 bases between them. CDR3 protein: CASSLSADGETQYF. The DNA for the CDR3 is TGTGCCAGCAGTTTATCGGCAGATGGAGAGACCCAGTACTTC.

This clone appeared a few times. The chain recombines TRBV5-4 with TRBJ2-3; 7 positions match TRBD2. V dropped 0 bases and J dropped 0; count of bases not matched to a gene: 4. There are 16 residues in the CDR3. Germline CDR1 and CDR2: SGHNT and YYREEE (reference sequence). CDR3 coding DNA: TGTGCCAGCAGCTTGGGCGTTAGCGGGAGCACAGATACGCAGTATTTT. This encodes CASSLGVSGSTDTQYF.

J is TRBJ2-1 and V is TRBV15; D gene ambiguous. Germline assignment: CDR1 LNHNV and CDR2 YYDKDF (reference sequence). V was shortened by 7 bases and J by 5 bases, with 12 bases between the two germline ends. CDR3 length: 13 residues. This CDR3 is CATNPLPDNEQFF. The CDR3 bases are TGTGCCACCAACCCCCTCCCGGACAATGAGCAGTTCTTC.

This clone occurred once. The chain uses TRBV5-1 and TRBJ2-7, with no clear D. With 1 base removed from V and 0 bases from J, the gap between germline ends came to 11 bases. The length of the CDR3 is 15 residues. Germline loops: CDR1 SGHRS, CDR2 YFSETQ. The CDR3: CASSLSTVSSYEQYF. CDR3 bases: TGCGCCAGCAGCTTGAGCACGGTGAGCTCCTACGAGCAGTACTTC. Based on the CDR3 plus reference TRBV5-1 and TRBJ2-7, the full variable domain is KAGVTQTPRYLIKTRGQQVTLSCSPISGHRSVSWYQQTPGQGLQFLFEYFSETQRNKGNFPGRFSGRQFSNSRSEMNVSTLELGDSALYLCASSLSTVSSYEQYFGPGTRLTVT.

The J gene is TRBJ2-5, the V gene TRBV28; the match to TRBD2 covers 9 bases. Germline assignment: CDR1 MDHEN and CDR2 SYDVKM. CDR3 length: 17 amino acids. V shed 3 bases and J 5 bases; nucleotides not matched to a gene: 13. The DNA for the CDR3 is TGTGCCAGCAGTTTTGCGGGAGGGCCGGTAACCGAGGAGACCCAGTACTTC. This encodes CASSFAGGPVTEETQYF.

The gene calls are TRBV29-1 and TRBJ1-2; TRBD1 might be the D (5 bases). The germline V gene encodes CDR1 SQVTM and CDR2 ANQGSEA. The CDR3 is made up of 14 amino acids. V dropped 6 bases and J dropped 1 base, with 15 bases sitting between them. CDR3 amino acids: CSVGGTEYNYGYTF. DNA for the CDR3: TGCAGCGTGGGGGGGACCGAATATAACTATGGCTACACCTTC.

The J gene is TRBJ1-1, the V gene TRBV29-1; a weak D match, TRBD1 (6 bases). The V and J ends lost 4 bases and 4 bases respectively, with 13 bases between them. This CDR3 spans 13 amino acids. From germline, CDR1 is SQVTM and CDR2 ANQGSEA. The CDR3 sequence: CSVVGGRATEAFF. Here the CDR3 DNA reads TGCAGCGTTGTGGGGGGGCGGGCCACTGAAGCTTTCTTT.

This chain connects TRBV27 to TRBJ2-1; tentatively, D is TRBD1 or TRBD2 (5 bases each). The CDR3 is made up of 11 amino acids. Trimming took 3 bases from V and 8 from J, leaving 5 bases between them. Germline values: CDR1 MNHEY, CDR2 SMNVEV (reference sequence). This CDR3 is CASSLGDEQFF. The CDR3, as DNA: TGTGCCAGCAGTTTGGGGGATGAGCAGTTCTTC.

This chain uses TRBV29-1 with TRBJ2-2; D assignment may be TRBD1 or TRBD2 (6 bases each). The V gene lost 4 bases and the J gene lost 8 bases, with 17 bases spanning the gap. The CDR3 has 14 amino acids. CDR1 is SQVTM and CDR2 is ANQGSEA in the germline V gene. CDR3 DNA sequence: TGCAGCGTTGTTAGGGCGGGGACATCTGGGGAGCTGTTTTTT. Its translation: CSVVRAGTSGELFF.

The CDR3, as DNA: TGCGCCAGCAGCTTGACCACGACAGGGTACGACACCGGGGAGCTGTTTTTT. Protein: CASSLTTTGYDTGELFF. The chain uses TRBV5-1 and TRBJ2-2, with 7 bases that match TRBD1. The CDR3 runs 17 residues. V lost 1 base to trimming and J lost 3 bases; unmatched junction nucleotides: 9. Germline V CDR1 and CDR2: SGHRS, YFSETQ.

The chain uses TRBV6-6 and TRBJ2-7; the D gene is possibly TRBD1 (5 bases). V gave up 2 bases and J gave up 3 bases, with 8 bases separating them. CDR3 size: 13 residues. Germline lookup yields CDR1 MNHNY and CDR2 SVGAGI (reference sequence). CDR3 in DNA: TGTGCCAGCAGTTACACGCAGGGCTACGAGCAGTACTTC. Protein product: CASSYTQGYEQYF.

The J gene is TRBJ2-7, the V gene TRBV5-1, with TRBD2 identical over 12 bases. J gave up 4 bases and V 3 bases, and 2 bases lay outside the gene matches. This CDR3 has 14 residues. Looked up from germline, CDR1 is SGHRS and CDR2 is YFSETQ. CDR3: CASSWTSGNYEQYF. The DNA for the CDR3 is TGCGCCAGCAGCTGGACTAGCGGGAATTACGAGCAGTACTTC.

The genes are TRBV28 and TRBJ1-1; 7 bases agree with TRBD1. Germline loops: CDR1 MDHEN, CDR2 SYDVKM. This CDR3 comprises 18 residues. V was clipped by 5 bases and J by 8 bases; unmatched bases: 23. As DNA, the CDR3 is TGTGCCAGCAGTCCTCGTCTTGGGGGGCGTTACAGGGGAGCCGAAGCTTTCTTT. Protein: CASSPRLGGRYRGAEAFF.

The chain has TRBV25-1 and TRBJ1-6; the D gene is possibly TRBD1 (5 bases). Deletions cut 6 bases from V and 10 bases from J, with 19 bases between. The CDR3 totals 15 residues. Germline-derived CDR1 and CDR2 are MGHDK and SYGVNS. CDR3 sequence: CASSPGAGMYSPLHF. CDR3 nucleotides: TGTGCCAGCAGCCCCGGGGCAGGGATGTACTCACCCCTCCACTTT.

The chain is built from TRBV5-1 and TRBJ1-1; 9 bases align to TRBD1. The CDR3 is 15 residues long. Per the germline V gene, CDR1 is SGHRS and CDR2 is YFSETQ. V trimming: 7 bases; J trimming: 5 bases; junction bases outside the gene matches: 12. In DNA, the CDR3 is TGCGCCAGCGCGTACCGACAGGGGGGAGAAACTGAAGCTTTCTTT. As protein: CASAYRQGGETEAFF.

This chain joins TRBV27 and TRBJ2-1; 11 positions match TRBD2. V gave up 2 bases and J gave up 4 bases; unmatched junction bases: 4. CDR1 is MNHEY and CDR2 is SMNVEV in the germline V gene (reference sequence). The CDR3 runs to 16 residues. CDR3 in amino acids: CASSLLAGGPYNEQFF. CDR3 nucleotides: TGTGCCAGCAGTTTACTAGCGGGAGGCCCATACAATGAGCAGTTCTTC.

The chain carries TRBV5-1 and TRBJ1-6; TRBD1 matches at 7 bases. The CDR3 is 16 residues long. Per the germline V gene, CDR1 is SGHRS and CDR2 is YFSETQ. J gave up 9 bases and V 0 bases, and 9 bases lay outside the gene matches. The chain's CDR3 is CASSLAVGQNLSPLHF. The CDR3, as DNA: TGCGCCAGCAGCTTGGCCGTGGGACAGAACCTTTCACCCCTCCACTTT.